These T cell receptor beta chains were read from a single sample in a study of identical twins. From the 5' RACE reads, TCRdb called clonotypes with MiXCR, one entry per CDR3 protein. Of over 500,000 distinct CDR3 sequences in the sample, about 20% are singletons; the top ten hold under 0.95%. These data were likewise used in another study, on T cells expressing NK-cell markers.

Sequenced input: CD4+ T cells sorted from blood. These TCRs come from a woman aged 18 to 35 in good health. The CDR3 runs from the conserved cysteine through the conserved F or W. Fields, in order: J gene, V gene, clone size, D gene, CDR3 DNA, CDR3 protein. A D gene is named only where the DNA matches it firmly. The size of a clone is reported for some rows only, either as once, few or many, or as a class for expanded clones.

TRBJ1-3 TRBV12-3/TRBV12-4 many TRBD1 TGTGCCAGCAGACCACAGGGGGCTCATGGAAACACCATATATTTT CASRPQGAHGNTIYF
TRBJ2-5 TRBV5-1 few - TGCGCCAGCAGCTTGGGAGGACATAAAGAGACCCAGTACTTC CASSLGGHKETQYF
TRBJ1-2 TRBV15 - TRBD1 TGTGCCACCAGCAGAGATAGTGGGACAGGGTACGGCTATGGCTACACCTTC CATSRDSGTGYGYGYTF
TRBJ2-7 TRBV5-1 many TRBD1 TGCGCCAGCAGCTTGGTAGTAGGGGGCTCTTCCGAGCAGTACTTC CASSLVVGGSSEQYF
TRBJ2-5 TRBV5-1 few TRBD2 TGCGCCAGCAGCTCAGGGACTAGCGGACCCCCCGAGACCCAGTACTTC CASSSGTSGPPETQYF
TRBJ1-6 TRBV9 - - TGTGCCAGCAGCGTAGAGGCCAATGATTCACCCCTCCACTTT CASSVEANDSPLHF
TRBJ2-1 TRBV11-2 few - TGTGCCAGCAGGGGTTCTCTCGTTTTCAATGAGCAGTTCTTC CASRGSLVFNEQFF
TRBJ2-6 TRBV6-2/TRBV6-3 few - TGTGCCAGCAGTTTCCCTAGTGGGGCCAACGTCCTGACTTTC CASSFPSGANVLTF
TRBJ2-1 TRBV7-2 few - TGTGCCAGCAGGGAACGTAGCGGAAACTACAATGAGCAGTTCTTC CASRERSGNYNEQFF
TRBJ2-3 TRBV24-1 - - TGTGCCACCTCCGAGGGGACAGATACGCAGTATTTT CATSEGTDTQYF
TRBJ2-1 TRBV20-1 - - TGCAGTGCTAGCGGGACTTCCTACAATGAGCAGTTCTTC CSASGTSYNEQFF
TRBJ2-3 TRBV4-3 - - TGCGCCAGCAGCCAAGGTCCTACCACAGATACGCAGTATTTT CASSQGPTTDTQYF
TRBJ2-1 TRBV5-1 few - TGCGCCAGCAGCTTGAACCAGGGGTATTACAATGAGCAGTTCTTC CASSLNQGYYNEQFF
TRBJ2-3 TRBV5-1 few TRBD1 TGCGCCAGCAGCTGGTCCCCTACAGGGGTGGCGACAGATACGCAGTATTTT CASSWSPTGVATDTQYF
TRBJ2-1 TRBV5-1 - TRBD2 TGCGCCAGCAGCTCGGCCCCGGGACTAGCGGGAGTTTACAATGAGCAGTTCTTC CASSSAPGLAGVYNEQFF
TRBJ2-3 TRBV20-1 - - TGCAGTGCTAGAGATTGGGCAGGGGGGGATACGCAGTATTTT CSARDWAGGDTQYF